This is a list of T cell receptor beta chains from one sample in a study of cytomegalovirus exposure and HLA in healthy donors. The method was immunoSEQ multiplex PCR; TCRdb's version includes in-frame clones alone and lacks a portion of them. This table holds approximately 170,000 clones, approximately 81% found once. Sequencing was performed on PBMCs. The receptors were gathered from a male donor in good health and CMV-seronegative. Each CDR3 is given with its conserved first and last residue. The order of the fields is clone size, J gene, V gene, D gene, CDR3 protein, CDR3 DNA. The D gene is left open where the match is weak. Clone size is given for some rows only: seen once, a few or many times, or a class if the clone is expanded.

>-|TRBJ2-7|TRBV7-2|TRBD2
CASSLDITRLAVTYEQYF
TGTGCCAGCAGCTTGGACATTACCCGACTAGCGGTTACCTACGAGCAGTACTTC
>once|TRBJ2-1|TRBV7-3|-
CASSLRQGNNEQFF
TGTGCCAGCAGCTTAAGGCAGGGTAACAATGAGCAGTTCTTC
>-|TRBJ2-2|TRBV28|-
CASSLSGSATGELFF
TGTGCCAGCAGTTTATCGGGGTCGGCCACCGGGGAGCTGTTTTTT
>-|TRBJ1-2|TRBV20-1|-
CSARVQDGYTF
TGCAGTGCTAGAGTCCAGGATGGCTACACCTTC
>few|TRBJ2-1|TRBV15|-
CATSREGGGKYNEQFF
TGTGCCACCAGCAGAGAGGGCGGGGGCAAGTACAATGAGCAGTTCTTC
>-|TRBJ1-5|TRBV2|-
CASSEGPFGTLNQPQHF
TGTGCCAGCAGTGAAGGTCCCTTCGGGACACTCAATCAGCCCCAGCATTTT
>few|TRBJ1-1|TRBV19|TRBD1
CASSIRTGGANTEAFF
TGTGCCAGTAGTATAAGGACAGGGGGTGCGAACACTGAAGCTTTCTTT
>few|TRBJ2-5|TRBV20-1|-
CSARVGETQYF
TGCAGTGCTAGAGTCGGGGAGACCCAGTACTTC
>-|TRBJ2-5|TRBV7-9|TRBD1
CASSYRDRGWETQYF
TGTGCCAGCAGCTACCGGGACAGGGGCTGGGAGACCCAGTACTTC
>-|TRBJ1-6|TRBV7-9|-
CAPPERGRGNSPLHF
TGTGCCCCCCCCGAGCGGGGGAGGGGCAATTCACCCCTCCACTTT
>-|TRBJ1-2|TRBV13|TRBD1
CASSSRGSIDHGYTF
TGTGCCAGCAGCTCCAGGGGGAGCATCGACCATGGCTACACCTTC
>-|TRBJ2-5|TRBV9|TRBD2
CASSFRSGLAGPETQYF
TGTGCCAGCAGCTTCCGCTCGGGACTAGCGGGACCAGAGACCCAGTACTTC
>-|TRBJ1-1|TRBV27|-
CASRTTGEAFF
TGTGCCAGCAGAACCACAGGGGAAGCTTTCTTT
>-|TRBJ1-6|TRBV7-6|TRBD1
CASSLGTGQGDSPLHF
TGTGCCAGCAGCTTAGGGACGGGCCAGGGGGATTCACCCCTCCACTTT
>-|TRBJ1-1|TRBV14|-
CASSQYGQNTEAFF
TGTGCCAGCAGCCAATATGGACAAAACACTGAAGCTTTCTTT
>-|TRBJ1-6|TRBV5-6|-
CASSLGSSYNSPLHF
TGTGCCAGCAGTCTGGGCAGCTCCTATAATTCACCCCTCCACTTT
>-|TRBJ2-1|TRBV29-1|-
CSVEISTGLFNEQFF
TGCAGCGTTGAAATCAGCACAGGGCTGTTCAATGAGCAGTTCTTC
>few|TRBJ2-7|TRBV4-1|-
CASSQEQVDYEQYF
TGCGCCAGCAGCCAAGAACAGGTCGACTACGAGCAGTACTTC